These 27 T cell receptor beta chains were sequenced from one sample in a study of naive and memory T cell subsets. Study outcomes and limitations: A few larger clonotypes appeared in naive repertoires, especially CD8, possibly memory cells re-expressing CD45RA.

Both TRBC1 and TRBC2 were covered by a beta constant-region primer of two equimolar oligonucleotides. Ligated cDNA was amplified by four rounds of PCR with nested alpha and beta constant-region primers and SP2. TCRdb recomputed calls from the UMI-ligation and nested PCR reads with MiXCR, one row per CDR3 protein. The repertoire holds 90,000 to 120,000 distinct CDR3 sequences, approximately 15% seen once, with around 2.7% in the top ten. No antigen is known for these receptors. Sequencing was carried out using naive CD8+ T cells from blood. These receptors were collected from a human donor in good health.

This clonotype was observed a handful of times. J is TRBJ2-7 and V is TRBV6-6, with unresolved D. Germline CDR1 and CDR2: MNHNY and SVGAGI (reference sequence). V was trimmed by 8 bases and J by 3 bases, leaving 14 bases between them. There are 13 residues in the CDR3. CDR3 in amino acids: CASDLGTSYEQYF. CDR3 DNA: TGTGCCAGCGATCTGGGCACGAGCTACGAGCAGTACTTC.

The CDR3 loop is CSVEGVDRDYEQYF. In nucleotides, the CDR3 is TGCAGCGTTGAAGGGGTGGACAGGGACTACGAGCAGTACTTC. J is TRBJ2-7 and V is TRBV29-1; 8 nucleotides match TRBD1. The length of the CDR3 is 14 residues. With V trimmed by 1 base and J by 3 bases, 5 bases remained unmatched. The germline V gene has CDR1 SQVTM and CDR2 ANQGSEA.

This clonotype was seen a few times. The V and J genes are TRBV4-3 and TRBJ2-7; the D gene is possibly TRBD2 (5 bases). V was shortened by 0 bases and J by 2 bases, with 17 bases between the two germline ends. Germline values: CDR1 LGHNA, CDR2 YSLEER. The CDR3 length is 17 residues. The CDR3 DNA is TGCGCCAGCAGCCAAGATCGCGGCGGGCTGTTCACCTACGAGCAGTACTTC. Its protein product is CASSQDRGGLFTYEQYF.

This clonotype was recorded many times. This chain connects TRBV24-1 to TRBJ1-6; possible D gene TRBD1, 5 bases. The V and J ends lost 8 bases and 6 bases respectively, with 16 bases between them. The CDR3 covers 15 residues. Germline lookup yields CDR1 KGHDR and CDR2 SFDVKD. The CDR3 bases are TGTGCCACCACTGTCCGGACGAGGGGTAATTCACCCCTCCACTTT. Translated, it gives CATTVRTRGNSPLHF.

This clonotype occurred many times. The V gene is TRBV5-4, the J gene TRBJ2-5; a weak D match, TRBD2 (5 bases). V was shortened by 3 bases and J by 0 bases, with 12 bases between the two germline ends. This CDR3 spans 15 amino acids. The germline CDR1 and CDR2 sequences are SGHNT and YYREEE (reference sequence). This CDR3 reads CASSSIGLNQETQYF. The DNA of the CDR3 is TGTGCCAGCAGCTCTATAGGACTGAACCAAGAGACCCAGTACTTC.

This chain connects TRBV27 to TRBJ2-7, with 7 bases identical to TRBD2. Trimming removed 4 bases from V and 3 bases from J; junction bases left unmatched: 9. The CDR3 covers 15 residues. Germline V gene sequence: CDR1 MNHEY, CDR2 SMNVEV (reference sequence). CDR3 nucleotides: TGTGCCAGCAGTTCCATAGCGGGCGTTAACTACGAGCAGTACTTC. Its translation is CASSSIAGVNYEQYF.

For the CDR3, the DNA is TGCGCTCACTGGCCCCCTTCCTACGAGCAGTACTTC. This translates into CAHWPPSYEQYF. The chain couples TRBV23-1 to TRBJ2-7; unclear D gene. TRBV23-1 is an open reading frame whose function is uncertain. The length of the CDR3 is 12 residues.

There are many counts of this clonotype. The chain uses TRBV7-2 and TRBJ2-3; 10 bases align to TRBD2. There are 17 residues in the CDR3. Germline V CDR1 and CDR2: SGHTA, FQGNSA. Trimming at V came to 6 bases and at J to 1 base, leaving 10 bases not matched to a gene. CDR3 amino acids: CASRNLAGVRGTDTQYF. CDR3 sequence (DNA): TGTGCCAGCAGAAACCTAGCGGGAGTACGGGGCACAGATACGCAGTATTTT.

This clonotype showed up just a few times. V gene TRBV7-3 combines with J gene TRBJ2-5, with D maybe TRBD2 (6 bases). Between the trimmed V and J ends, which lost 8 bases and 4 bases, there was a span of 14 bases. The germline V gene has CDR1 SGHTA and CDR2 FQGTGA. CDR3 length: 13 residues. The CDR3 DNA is TGTGCCAGCTCCGGCGACGGGAGAGAGACCCAGTACTTC. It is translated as CASSGDGRETQYF.

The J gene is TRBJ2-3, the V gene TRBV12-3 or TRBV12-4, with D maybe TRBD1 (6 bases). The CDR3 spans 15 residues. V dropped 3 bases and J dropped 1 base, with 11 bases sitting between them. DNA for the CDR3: TGTGCCAGCAGTTTTGGGGGCTTGGGCACAGATACGCAGTATTTT. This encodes CASSFGGLGTDTQYF.

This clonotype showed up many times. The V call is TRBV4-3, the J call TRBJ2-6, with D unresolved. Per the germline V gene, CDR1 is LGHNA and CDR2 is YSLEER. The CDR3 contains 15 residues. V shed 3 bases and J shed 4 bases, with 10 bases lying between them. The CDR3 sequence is CASSQQQAGANVLTF. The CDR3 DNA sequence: TGCGCCAGCAGCCAGCAACAAGCGGGGGCCAACGTCCTGACTTTC.

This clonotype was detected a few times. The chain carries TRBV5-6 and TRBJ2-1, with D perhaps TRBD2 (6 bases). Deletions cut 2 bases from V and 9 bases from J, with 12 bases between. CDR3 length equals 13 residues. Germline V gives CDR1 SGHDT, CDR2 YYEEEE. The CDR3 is CASSFTGAREQFF. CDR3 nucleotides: TGTGCCAGCAGCTTCACGGGAGCGCGTGAGCAGTTCTTC.

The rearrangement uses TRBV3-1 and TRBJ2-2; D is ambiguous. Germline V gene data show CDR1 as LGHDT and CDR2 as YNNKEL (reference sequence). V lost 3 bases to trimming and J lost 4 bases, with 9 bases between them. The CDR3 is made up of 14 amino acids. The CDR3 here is CASSQIQFTGELFF. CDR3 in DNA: TGTGCCAGCAGCCAGATACAGTTCACCGGGGAGCTGTTTTTT.

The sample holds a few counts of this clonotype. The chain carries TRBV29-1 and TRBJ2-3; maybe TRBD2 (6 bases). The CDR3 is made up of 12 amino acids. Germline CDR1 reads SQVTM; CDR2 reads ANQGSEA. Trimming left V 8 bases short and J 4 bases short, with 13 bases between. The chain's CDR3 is CSLRGGPDTQYF. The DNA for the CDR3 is TGCAGCTTACGGGGAGGTCCAGATACGCAGTATTTT.

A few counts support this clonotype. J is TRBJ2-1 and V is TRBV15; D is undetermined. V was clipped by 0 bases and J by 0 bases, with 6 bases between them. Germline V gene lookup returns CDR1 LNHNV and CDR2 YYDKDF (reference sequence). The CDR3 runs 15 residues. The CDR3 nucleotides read TGTGCCACCAGCAGAGACTTGAGCTCCTACAATGAGCAGTTCTTC. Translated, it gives CATSRDLSSYNEQFF. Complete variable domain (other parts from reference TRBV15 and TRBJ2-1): DAMVIQNPRYQVTQFGKPVTLSCSQTLNHNVMYWYQQKSSQAPKLLFHYYDKDFNNEADTPDNFQSRRPNTSFCFLDIRSPGLGDTAMYLCATSRDLSSYNEQFFGPGTRLTVL.

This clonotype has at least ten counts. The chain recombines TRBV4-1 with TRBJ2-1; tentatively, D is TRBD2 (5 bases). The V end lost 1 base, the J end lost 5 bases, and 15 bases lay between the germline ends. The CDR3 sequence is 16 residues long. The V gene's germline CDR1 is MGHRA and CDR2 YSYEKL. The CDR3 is CASSQGNGMRNNEQFF. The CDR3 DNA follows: TGCGCCAGCAGCCAAGGAAACGGGATGCGGAACAATGAGCAGTTCTTC.

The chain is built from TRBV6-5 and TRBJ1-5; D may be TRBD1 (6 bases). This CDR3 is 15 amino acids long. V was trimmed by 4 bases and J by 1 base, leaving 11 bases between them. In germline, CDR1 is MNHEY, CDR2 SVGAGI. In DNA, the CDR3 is TGTGCCAGCAGTTTGTCCGGACAGAGCAATCAGCCCCAGCATTTT. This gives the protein CASSLSGQSNQPQHF.

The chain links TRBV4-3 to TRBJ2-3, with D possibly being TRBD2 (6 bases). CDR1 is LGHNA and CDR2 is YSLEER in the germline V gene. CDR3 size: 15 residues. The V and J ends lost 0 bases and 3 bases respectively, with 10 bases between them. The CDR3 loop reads CASSQEGRTTDTQYF. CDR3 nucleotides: TGCGCCAGCAGCCAAGAAGGGAGGACAACAGATACGCAGTATTTT.

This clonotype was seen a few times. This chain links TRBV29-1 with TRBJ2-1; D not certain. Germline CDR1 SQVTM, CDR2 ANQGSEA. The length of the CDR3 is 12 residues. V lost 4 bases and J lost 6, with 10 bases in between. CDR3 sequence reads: CSVAGSTNEQFF. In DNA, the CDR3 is TGCAGCGTTGCGGGCAGTACCAATGAGCAGTTCTTC.

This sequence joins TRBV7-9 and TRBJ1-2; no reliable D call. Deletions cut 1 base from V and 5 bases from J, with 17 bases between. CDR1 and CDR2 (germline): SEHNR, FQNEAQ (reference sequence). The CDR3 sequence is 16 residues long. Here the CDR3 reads CASSLGLNENSYGYTF. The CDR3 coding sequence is TGTGCCAGCAGCTTAGGGTTAAATGAAAACAGTTATGGCTACACCTTC.

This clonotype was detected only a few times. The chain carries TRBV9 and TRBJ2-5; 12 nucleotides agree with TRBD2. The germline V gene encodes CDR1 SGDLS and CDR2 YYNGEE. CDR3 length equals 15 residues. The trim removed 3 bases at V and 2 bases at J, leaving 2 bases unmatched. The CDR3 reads CASSGTSGAQETQYF. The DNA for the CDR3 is TGTGCCAGCAGCGGGACTAGCGGGGCTCAAGAGACCCAGTACTTC.

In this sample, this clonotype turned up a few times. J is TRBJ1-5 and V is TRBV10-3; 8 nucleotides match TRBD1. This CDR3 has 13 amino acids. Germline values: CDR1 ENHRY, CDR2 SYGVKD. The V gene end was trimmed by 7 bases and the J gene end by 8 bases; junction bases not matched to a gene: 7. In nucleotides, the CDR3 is TGTGCCATCAAACCCGGACAGGGAGAGCCCCAGCATTTT. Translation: CAIKPGQGEPQHF.

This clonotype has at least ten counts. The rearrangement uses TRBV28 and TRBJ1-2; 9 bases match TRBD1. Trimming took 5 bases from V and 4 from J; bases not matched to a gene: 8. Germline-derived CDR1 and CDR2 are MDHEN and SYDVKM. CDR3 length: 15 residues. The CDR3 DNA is TGTGCCAGCAGTCCCGGGACAGGGAGTGGCTATGGCTACACCTTC. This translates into CASSPGTGSGYGYTF.

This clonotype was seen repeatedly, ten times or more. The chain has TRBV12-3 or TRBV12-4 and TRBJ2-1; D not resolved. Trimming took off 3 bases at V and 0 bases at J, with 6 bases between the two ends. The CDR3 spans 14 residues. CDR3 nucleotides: TGTGCCAGCAGTTTCGGAAGCTCCTACAATGAGCAGTTCTTC. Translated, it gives CASSFGSSYNEQFF.

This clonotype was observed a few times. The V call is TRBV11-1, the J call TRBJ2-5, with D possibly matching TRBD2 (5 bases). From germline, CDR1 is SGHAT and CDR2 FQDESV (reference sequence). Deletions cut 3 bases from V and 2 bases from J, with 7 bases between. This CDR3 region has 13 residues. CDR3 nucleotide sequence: TGTGCCAGCAGCTTCCGACTACAAGAGACCCAGTACTTC. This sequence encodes CASSFRLQETQYF.

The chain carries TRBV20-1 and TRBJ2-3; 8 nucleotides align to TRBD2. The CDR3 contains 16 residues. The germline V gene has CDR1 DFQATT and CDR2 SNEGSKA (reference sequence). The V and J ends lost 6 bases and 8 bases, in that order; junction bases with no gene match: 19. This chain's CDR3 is CSALPPAGDSQGTQYF. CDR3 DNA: TGCAGTGCCCTACCCCCAGCGGGGGATTCACAGGGTACGCAGTATTTT.

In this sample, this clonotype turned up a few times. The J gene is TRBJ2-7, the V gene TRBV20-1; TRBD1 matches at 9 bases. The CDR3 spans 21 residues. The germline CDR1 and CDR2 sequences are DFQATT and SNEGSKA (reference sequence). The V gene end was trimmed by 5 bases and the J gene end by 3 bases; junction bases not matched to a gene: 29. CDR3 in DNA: TGCAGTGCTGAGGGGGGACAGGGTAGCAGAGGTACGGTTCTAACAGTCTACGAGCAGTACTTC. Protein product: CSAEGGQGSRGTVLTVYEQYF.